This T cell receptor (beta chain) was recorded in a study of vaccination and CD4 T cells after COVID-19. Study-level results: Rising from about 20 to 38, the median of SARS-CoV-2-reactive clonotypes did not change significantly.

Stated treatment: roughly 11-day PBMC culture with coronavirus spike peptide pools or control peptides (ViraFEST assay). ViraFEST stimulated the growth of antigen-specific T cells using peptide pools and subsequently profiled their TCRs by sequencing. Sequencing of cultured CD4+ T cell DNA used the Oncomine TCR Beta short-read assay. TCRdb re-called the PCR reads through MiXCR, storing one row per CDR3 protein. The sample yields around 15,000 distinct CDR3 sequences, around 55% seen once. The CDR3 contains 15 residues. Germline V gene lookup returns CDR1 SGHDT and CDR2 YYEEEE. Trimming took 5 bases from V and 3 from J; bases not matched to a gene: 3. Of note for this clonotype: Its antigen is not known.

The chain couples TRBV5-6 to TRBJ1-6, with 9 bases that match TRBD1. The TCR was taken from a human donor who had recovered from COVID-19. The specimen was CD4+ T cells from blood, cultured in vitro. In nucleotides, the CDR3 is TGTGCCAGCAGGGTGACAGGGGGCTATAATTCACCCCTCCACTTT. Amino acid sequence: CASRVTGGYNSPLHF.